One sample yielded the 2 T cell receptor beta chains listed below, sequenced in a study of T cell responses to AZD1222 COVID-19 vaccine. TCRdb keeps only in-frame clones here, not all; method: immunoSEQ multiplex PCR. The sample includes some 150,000 clones, about 87% of them seen just once. Sequencing was performed on peripheral blood, taken 28 days after the second AZD1222 dose. These TCRs come from an adult who received the AZD1222 COVID-19 vaccine.

This chain links TRBV6-5 with TRBJ2-7; TRBD1 might be the D (6 bases). The CDR3 extends over 15 amino acids. Germline CDR1 and CDR2: MNHEY and SVGAGI. The V end was cut by 7 bases, the J end by 6 bases, with 22 bases between. CDR3 in amino acids: CASTQGARRQVEQYF. In DNA form, the CDR3 reads TGTGCCAGCACCCAAGGGGCCCGTCGACAGGTCGAGCAGTACTTC.

The rearrangement joins TRBV18 to TRBJ2-7; a possible D gene is TRBD1 (6 bases). CDR1 and CDR2 (germline): KGHSH, LQKENI. V was clipped by 7 bases and J by 2 bases, with 12 bases between them. The CDR3 sequence is 13 residues long. The CDR3 bases are TGTGCCAGCTTTAAGACAGGAGCCTACGAGCAGTACTTC. It translates to CASFKTGAYEQYF.